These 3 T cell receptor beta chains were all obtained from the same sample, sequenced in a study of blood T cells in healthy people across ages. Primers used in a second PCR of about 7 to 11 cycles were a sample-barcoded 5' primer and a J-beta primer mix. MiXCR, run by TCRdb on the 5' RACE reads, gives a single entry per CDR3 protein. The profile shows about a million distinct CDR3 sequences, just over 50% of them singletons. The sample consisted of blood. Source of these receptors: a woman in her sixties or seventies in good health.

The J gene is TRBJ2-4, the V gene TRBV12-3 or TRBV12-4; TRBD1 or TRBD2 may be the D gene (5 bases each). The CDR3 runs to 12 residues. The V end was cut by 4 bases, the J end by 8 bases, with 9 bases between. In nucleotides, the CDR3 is TGTGCCAGCAGTTCCGGGACGGACATTCAGTACTTC. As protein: CASSSGTDIQYF.

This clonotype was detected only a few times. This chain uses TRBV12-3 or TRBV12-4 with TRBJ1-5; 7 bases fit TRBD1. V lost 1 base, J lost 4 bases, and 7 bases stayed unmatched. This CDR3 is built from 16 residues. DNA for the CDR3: TGTGCCAGCAGTTTAGTTTCAGGGGGTAGTAATCAGCCCCAGCATTTT. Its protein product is CASSLVSGGSNQPQHF.

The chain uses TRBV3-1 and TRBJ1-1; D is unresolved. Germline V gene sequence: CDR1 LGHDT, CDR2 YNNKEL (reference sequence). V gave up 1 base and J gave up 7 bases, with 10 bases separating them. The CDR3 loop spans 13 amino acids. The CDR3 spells CASSQVGGLEAFF. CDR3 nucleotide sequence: TGTGCCAGCAGCCAAGTGGGCGGACTTGAAGCTTTCTTT.